A selection of T cell receptor beta chains follows, all from one sample in a study of post-analysis software for immune sequencing data. TCRdb redid the calling of the PCR reads with MiXCR, one entry per CDR3 protein. The table has about 760,000 distinct CDR3 sequences, just under 30% seen once. The specimen sequenced was blood. These receptors all come from a girl between 5 and 17 years old with multiple sclerosis. Both conserved end residues are part of each CDR3. The order of the fields is V gene, J gene, D gene, clone size, CDR3 protein, CDR3 DNA. The D gene is left open where the match is weak. Clone size is not always given. Where it is, it says once, few, many or a class for expanded clones.

TRBV6-5,TRBJ2-1,TRBD2,NA,CASSQGLAVHNEQFF,TGTGCCAGCAGTCAAGGACTAGCGGTCCACAATGAGCAGTTCTTC
TRBV27,TRBJ2-3,TRBD2,few,CASSLFDSGRPDTQYF,TGTGCCAGCAGTTTATTTGATAGCGGGAGGCCAGATACGCAGTATTTT
TRBV6-6,TRBJ1-2,TRBD1,few,CASSYRDRGDGYTF,TGTGCCAGCAGTTACCGGGACAGGGGAGATGGCTACACCTTC
TRBV7-2,TRBJ2-1,TRBD2,many,CASSLPRGLAGNEQFF,TGTGCCAGCAGCTTGCCGCGGGGACTAGCGGGGAATGAGCAGTTCTTC
TRBV10-3,TRBJ2-5,NA,few,CAISAGEAQYF,TGTGCCATCAGTGCTGGCGAGGCCCAGTACTTC
TRBV12-3/TRBV12-4,TRBJ2-7,TRBD2,NA,CASSPRGTSGRTQYGDEQYF,TGTGCCAGCAGTCCCCGGGGGACTAGCGGGAGGACCCAGTATGGGGACGAGCAGTACTTC
TRBV7-2,TRBJ1-3,NA,NA,CATSLNSGNTIYF,TGTGCCACCTCACTCAACTCTGGAAACACCATATATTTT
TRBV6-2/TRBV6-3,TRBJ2-3,TRBD1,NA,CASSLGQGLPSTDTQYF,TGTGCCAGCAGCTTGGGACAGGGCCTGCCCAGCACAGATACGCAGTATTTT
TRBV23-1,TRBJ2-1,TRBD1,once,CASPGGERNEQFF,TGCGCCAGCCCAGGGGGTGAGCGGAATGAGCAGTTCTTC
TRBV10-3,TRBJ2-1,NA,NA,CAISRYGQPHNEQFF,TGTGCCATCAGTAGGTACGGACAGCCGCACAATGAGCAGTTCTTC
TRBV7-9,TRBJ2-5,TRBD1,many,CASSMTGKQETQYF,TGTGCCAGCAGCATGACAGGGAAACAAGAGACCCAGTACTTC
TRBV4-3,TRBJ2-1,TRBD1,NA,CASSQDGGRGHNEQFF,TGCGCCAGCAGCCAAGACGGGGGCAGGGGGCACAATGAGCAGTTCTTC
TRBV6-2/TRBV6-3,TRBJ1-5,TRBD1,few,CASRGQGLGYQPQHF,TGTGCCAGCAGAGGACAGGGATTGGGGTATCAGCCCCAGCATTTT